These 7 T cell receptor beta chains were sequenced from one sample in a study of T-cell memory formation after mild COVID-19. From the 5' RACE reads, TCRdb called clonotypes with MiXCR, one entry per CDR3 protein. The sample records a few hundred thousand distinct CDR3 sequences, about a sixth being singletons. The sample consisted of PBMCs or a T cell subset sorted from them (not recorded which). The receptors come from a young man who had mild COVID-19 (a few samples of this study predate the infection). Cell type and time point are not known.

This chain joins TRBV4-1 and TRBJ2-7, with D uncertain. The CDR3 is 14 amino acids. V was clipped by 1 base and J by 6 bases, with 13 bases between them. From germline, CDR1 is MGHRA and CDR2 YSYEKL. In nucleotides, the CDR3 is TGCGCCAGCAGCCAAGTTGGGTTCGGCCGCGAGCAGTACTTC. Encoded protein: CASSQVGFGREQYF.

There are a few counts of this clonotype. V usage is TRBV4-1 and J usage is TRBJ2-7; a possible D gene is TRBD2 (6 bases). Germline loops: CDR1 MGHRA, CDR2 YSYEKL. There are 16 residues in the CDR3. The V gene lost 1 base and the J gene lost 4 bases, with 17 bases spanning the gap. CDR3 protein: CASSQVGSSGNYEQYF. The CDR3 DNA follows: TGCGCCAGCAGCCAAGTTGGTAGTAGCGGTAATTACGAGCAGTACTTC.

This clonotype was detected only a few times. V is TRBV15 and J is TRBJ1-2, with a tentative D call TRBD1 (5 bases). Germline values: CDR1 LNHNV, CDR2 YYDKDF (reference sequence). The CDR3 covers 15 residues. Between the trimmed V and J ends, which lost 0 bases and 4 bases, there was a span of 12 bases. The CDR3 protein is CATSRDVGAGYGYTF. DNA for the CDR3: TGTGCCACCAGCAGAGATGTAGGGGCGGGCTATGGCTACACCTTC.

The chain is built from TRBV5-1 and TRBJ2-7; TRBD1 aligns across 9 bases. Germline CDR1 SGHRS, CDR2 YFSETQ. J was trimmed by 2 bases and V by 3 bases; bases with no gene match: 6. CDR3 length: 15 amino acids. In DNA form, the CDR3 reads TGCGCCAGCAGCTATTCGACAGGGGGACCCTACGAGCAGTACGTC. This sequence encodes CASSYSTGGPYEQYV.

The genes are TRBV13 and TRBJ2-6; weak D call: TRBD2 (5 bases). From germline, CDR1 is PRHDT and CDR2 FYEKMQ (reference sequence). Trimming stripped 7 bases from V and 6 bases from J, with 13 bases between. The CDR3 has 14 residues. The CDR3 loop reads CASKLDIAANVLTF. CDR3 DNA: TGTGCCAGCAAACTAGACATTGCGGCCAACGTCCTGACTTTC.

There are many counts of this clonotype. V and J are TRBV30 and TRBJ2-6; D is undetermined. In germline, CDR1 is GTSNPN, CDR2 SVGIG (reference sequence). Trimming removed 1 base at V and 0 bases at J, with 13 bases between. The CDR3 extends over 17 amino acids. Written as DNA, the CDR3 is TGTGCCTGGAGTGAGTCCTTAATTACCTCTGGGGCCAACGTCCTGACTTTC. Translated, it gives CAWSESLITSGANVLTF.

The chain combines TRBV5-8 with TRBJ1-5, with 7 bases identical to TRBD1. V shed 6 bases, J shed 4 bases, and the junction held 10 bases outside the gene matches. This CDR3 is 15 amino acids long. Germline V gene data show CDR1 as SGHTS and CDR2 as YDEGEE. CDR3 region: CASNHPGGLNQPQHF. CDR3 coding DNA: TGTGCCAGCAACCATCCAGGGGGACTAAATCAGCCCCAGCATTTT.